This T cell receptor beta chain is from a study of cytomegalovirus exposure and HLA in healthy donors. Study-level information: Most donors, 70% to 85% of around 400 genotyped, fell in the Caucasian-associated ancestry cluster. Study findings and constraints: Analyzed later, association rates of TCRs varied across HLA loci, with DRB1 most and HLA-C fewest.

In germline, CDR1 is SGHNT, CDR2 YENEEA. This CDR3 is 13 amino acids long. Trimming stripped 0 bases from V and 3 bases from J, with 6 bases between. A word on this clone: What it recognizes is unknown.

PCR amplification relied on 60 Vbeta primers (plus 13 Jbeta primers). Assay used: immunoSEQ multiplex PCR; TCRdb lists only in-frame clones, some missing. The table has some 160,000 clones, around 84% seen once. Sequencing input: PBMCs. This receptor was obtained from a man between 18 and 29 years old in good health and CMV-seronegative. The chain carries TRBV11-3 and TRBJ2-7; D ambiguous. As DNA, the CDR3 is TGTGCCAGCAGCTTAGAGTTCGGCTACGAGCAGTACTTC. Encoded protein: CASSLEFGYEQYF.